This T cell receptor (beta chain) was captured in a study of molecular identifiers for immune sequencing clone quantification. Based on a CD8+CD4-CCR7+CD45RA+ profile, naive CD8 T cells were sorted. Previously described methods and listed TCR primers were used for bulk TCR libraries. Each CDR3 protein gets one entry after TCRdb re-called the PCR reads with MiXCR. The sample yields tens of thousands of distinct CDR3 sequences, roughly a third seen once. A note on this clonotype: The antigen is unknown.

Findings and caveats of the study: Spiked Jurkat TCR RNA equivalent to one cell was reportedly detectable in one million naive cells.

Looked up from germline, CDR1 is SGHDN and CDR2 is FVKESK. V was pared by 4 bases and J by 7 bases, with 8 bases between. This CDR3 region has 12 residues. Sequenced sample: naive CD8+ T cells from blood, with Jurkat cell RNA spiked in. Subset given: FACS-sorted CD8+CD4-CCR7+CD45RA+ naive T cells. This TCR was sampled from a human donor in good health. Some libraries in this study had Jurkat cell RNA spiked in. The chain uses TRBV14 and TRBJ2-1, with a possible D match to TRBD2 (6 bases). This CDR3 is CASSRGGNEQFF. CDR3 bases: TGTGCCAGCAGCCGCGGAGGGAATGAGCAGTTCTTC.